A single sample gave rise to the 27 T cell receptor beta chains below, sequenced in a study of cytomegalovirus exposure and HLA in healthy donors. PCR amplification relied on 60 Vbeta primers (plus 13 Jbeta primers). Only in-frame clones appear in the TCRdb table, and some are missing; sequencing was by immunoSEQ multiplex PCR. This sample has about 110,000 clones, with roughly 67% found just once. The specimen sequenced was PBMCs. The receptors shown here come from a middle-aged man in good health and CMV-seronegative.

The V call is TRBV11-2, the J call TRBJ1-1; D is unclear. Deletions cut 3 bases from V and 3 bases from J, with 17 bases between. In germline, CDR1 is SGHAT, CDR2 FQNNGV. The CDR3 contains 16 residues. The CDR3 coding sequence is TGTGCCAGCAGCTTCACGGACTCACGGTGGGACACTGAAGCTTTCTTT. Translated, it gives CASSFTDSRWDTEAFF. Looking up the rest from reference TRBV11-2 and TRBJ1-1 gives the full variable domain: EAGVAQSPRYKIIEKRQSVAFWCNPISGHATLYWYQQILGQGPKLLIQFQNNGVVDDSQLPKDRFSAERLKGVDSTLKIQPAKLEDSAVYLCASSFTDSRWDTEAFFGQGTRLTVV.

Here the CDR3 reads CASSQPGSQPQHF. In DNA form, the CDR3 reads TGCGCCAGCAGCCAGCCGGGTTCTCAGCCCCAGCATTTT. The chain uses TRBV4-1 and TRBJ1-5; D unclear. Trimming took 3 bases from V and 6 from J, leaving 9 bases between them. This CDR3 region has 13 residues. Germline CDR1 MGHRA, CDR2 YSYEKL.

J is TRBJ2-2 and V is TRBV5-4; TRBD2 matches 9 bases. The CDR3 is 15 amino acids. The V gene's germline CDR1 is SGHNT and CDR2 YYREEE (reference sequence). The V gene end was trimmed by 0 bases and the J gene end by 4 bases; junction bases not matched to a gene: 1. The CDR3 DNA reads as TGTGCCAGCAGCTTGGGCGGGGGGGGCACCGGGGAGCTGTTTTTT. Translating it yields CASSLGGGGTGELFF.

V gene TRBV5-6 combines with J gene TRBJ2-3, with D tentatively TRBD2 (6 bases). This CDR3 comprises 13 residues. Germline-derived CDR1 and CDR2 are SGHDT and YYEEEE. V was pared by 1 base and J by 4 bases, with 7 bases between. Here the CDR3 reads CASSLPGADTQYF. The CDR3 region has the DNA TGTGCCAGCAGCTTGCCGGGGGCAGATACGCAGTATTTT.

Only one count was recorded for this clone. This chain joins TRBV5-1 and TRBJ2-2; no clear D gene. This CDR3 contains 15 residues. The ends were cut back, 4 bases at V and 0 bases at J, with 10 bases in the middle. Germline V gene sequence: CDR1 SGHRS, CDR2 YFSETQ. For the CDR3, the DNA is TGCGCCAGCAGCCCACTCACGTCGAACACCGGGGAGCTGTTTTTT. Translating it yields CASSPLTSNTGELFF.

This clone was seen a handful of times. Here the CDR3 reads CASTFTQGTGELFF. In DNA, the CDR3 is TGTGCCAGCACTTTCACTCAGGGGACCGGGGAGCTGTTTTTT. The chain employs TRBV6-1 and TRBJ2-2, with D possibly TRBD1 on 6 matching bases. The CDR3 is 14 amino acids. V gave up 7 bases and J gave up 5 bases, with 14 bases separating them. The V gene's germline CDR1 is MNHNS and CDR2 SASEGT.

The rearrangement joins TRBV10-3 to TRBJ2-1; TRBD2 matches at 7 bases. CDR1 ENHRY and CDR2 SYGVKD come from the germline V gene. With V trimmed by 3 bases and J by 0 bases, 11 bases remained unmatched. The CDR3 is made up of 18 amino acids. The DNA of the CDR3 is TGTGCCATCAGTGAACCACTATTCAAGCGGGACTCCTACAATGAGCAGTTCTTC. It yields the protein CAISEPLFKRDSYNEQFF.

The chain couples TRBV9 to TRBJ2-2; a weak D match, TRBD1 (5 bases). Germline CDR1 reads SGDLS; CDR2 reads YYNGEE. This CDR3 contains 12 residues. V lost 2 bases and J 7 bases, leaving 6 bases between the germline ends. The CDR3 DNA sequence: TGTGCCAGCAGCGTTCAGGGCGGGGAGCTGTTTTTT. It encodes CASSVQGGELFF.

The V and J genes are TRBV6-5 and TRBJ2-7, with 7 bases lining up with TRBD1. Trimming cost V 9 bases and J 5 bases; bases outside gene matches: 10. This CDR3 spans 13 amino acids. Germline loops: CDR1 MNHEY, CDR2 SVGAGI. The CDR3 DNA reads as TGTGCCAGTCTATCCCACAGGGGCCACGAGCAGTACTTC. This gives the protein CASLSHRGHEQYF.

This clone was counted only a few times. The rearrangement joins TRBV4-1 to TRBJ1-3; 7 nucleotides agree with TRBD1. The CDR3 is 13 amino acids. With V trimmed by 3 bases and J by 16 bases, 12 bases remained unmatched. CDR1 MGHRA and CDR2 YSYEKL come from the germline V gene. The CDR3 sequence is CASSHDTGALKYF. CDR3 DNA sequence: TGCGCCAGCAGCCACGATACAGGGGCTCTAAAGTATTTT.

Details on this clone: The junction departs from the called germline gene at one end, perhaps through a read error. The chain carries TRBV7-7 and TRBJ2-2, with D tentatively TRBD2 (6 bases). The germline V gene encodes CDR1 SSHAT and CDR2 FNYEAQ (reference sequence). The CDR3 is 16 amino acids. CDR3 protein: CASTPGGGSNTGELFF. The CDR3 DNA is TGTGCTAGCACCCCGGGTGGGGGGTCGAACACCGGGGAGCTGTTTTTT.

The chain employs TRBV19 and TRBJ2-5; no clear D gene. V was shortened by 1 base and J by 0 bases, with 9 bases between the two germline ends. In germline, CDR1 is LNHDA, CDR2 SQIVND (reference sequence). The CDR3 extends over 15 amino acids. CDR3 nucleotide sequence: TGTGCCAGTAGTATAGGCGGCAGTGACCAAGAGACCCAGTACTTC. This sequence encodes CASSIGGSDQETQYF.

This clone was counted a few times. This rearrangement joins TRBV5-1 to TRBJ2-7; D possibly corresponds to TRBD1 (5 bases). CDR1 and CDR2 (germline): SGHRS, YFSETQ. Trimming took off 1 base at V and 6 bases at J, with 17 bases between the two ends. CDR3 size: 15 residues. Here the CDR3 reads CASSLSAGKGLEQYF. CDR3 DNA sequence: TGCGCCAGCAGCTTGTCTGCAGGGAAAGGGCTCGAGCAGTACTTC.

The CDR3 spells CASSLRDRDNEQFF. In DNA form, the CDR3 reads TGTGCCAGTAGTCTCCGGGACAGAGACAATGAGCAGTTCTTC. This chain connects TRBV19 to TRBJ2-1; 7 bases are shared with TRBD1. Germline-derived CDR1 and CDR2 are LNHDA and SQIVND (reference sequence). CDR3 length: 14 amino acids. V was clipped by 5 bases and J by 5 bases; unmatched bases: 6. Based on the CDR3 plus reference TRBV19 and TRBJ2-1, the full variable domain is DGGITQSPKYLFRKEGQNVTLSCEQNLNHDAMYWYRQDPGQGLRLIYYSQIVNDFQKGDIAEGYSVSREKKESFPLTVTSAQKNPTAFYLCASSLRDRDNEQFFGPGTRLTVL.

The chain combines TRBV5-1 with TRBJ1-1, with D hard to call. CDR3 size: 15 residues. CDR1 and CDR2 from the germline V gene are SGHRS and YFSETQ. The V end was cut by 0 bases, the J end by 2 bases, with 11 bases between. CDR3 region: CASSLAKSGNTEAFF. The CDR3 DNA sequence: TGCGCCAGCAGCTTGGCCAAGTCAGGCAACACTGAAGCTTTCTTT.

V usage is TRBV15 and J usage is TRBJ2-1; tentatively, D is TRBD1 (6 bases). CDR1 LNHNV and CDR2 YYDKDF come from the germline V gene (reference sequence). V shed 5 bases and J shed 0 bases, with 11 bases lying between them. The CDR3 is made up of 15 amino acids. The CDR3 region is CATSAEGVSYNEQFF. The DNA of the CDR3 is TGTGCCACCAGCGCAGAGGGGGTCTCCTACAATGAGCAGTTCTTC. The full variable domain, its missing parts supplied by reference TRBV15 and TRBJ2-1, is DAMVIQNPRYQVTQFGKPVTLSCSQTLNHNVMYWYQQKSSQAPKLLFHYYDKDFNNEADTPDNFQSRRPNTSFCFLDIRSPGLGDTAMYLCATSAEGVSYNEQFFGPGTRLTVL.

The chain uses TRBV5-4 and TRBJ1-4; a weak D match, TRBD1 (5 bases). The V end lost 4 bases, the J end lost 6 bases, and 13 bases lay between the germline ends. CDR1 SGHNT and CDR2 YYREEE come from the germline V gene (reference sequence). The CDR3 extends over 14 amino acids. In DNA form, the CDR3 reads TGTGCCAGCAGCCAACAGGCCACAGATGAAAAACTGTTTTTT. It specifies CASSQQATDEKLFF.

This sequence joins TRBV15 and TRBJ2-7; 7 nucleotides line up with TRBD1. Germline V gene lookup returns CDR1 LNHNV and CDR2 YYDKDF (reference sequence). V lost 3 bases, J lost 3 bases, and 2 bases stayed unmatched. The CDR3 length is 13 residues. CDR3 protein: CATSSDRVYEQYF. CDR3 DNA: TGTGCCACCAGCAGCGACAGGGTCTACGAGCAGTACTTC.

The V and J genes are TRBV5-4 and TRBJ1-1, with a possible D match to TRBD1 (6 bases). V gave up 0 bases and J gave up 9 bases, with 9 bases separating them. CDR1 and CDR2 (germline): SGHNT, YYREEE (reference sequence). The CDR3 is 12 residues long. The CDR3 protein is CASSLDRAQAFF. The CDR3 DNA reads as TGTGCCAGCAGCTTGGACAGGGCCCAAGCTTTCTTT. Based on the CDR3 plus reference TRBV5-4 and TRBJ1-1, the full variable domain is ETGVTQSPTHLIKTRGQQVTLRCSSQSGHNTVSWYQQALGQGPQFIFQYYREEENGRGNFPPRFSGLQFPNYSSELNVNALELDDSALYLCASSLDRAQAFFGQGTRLTVV.

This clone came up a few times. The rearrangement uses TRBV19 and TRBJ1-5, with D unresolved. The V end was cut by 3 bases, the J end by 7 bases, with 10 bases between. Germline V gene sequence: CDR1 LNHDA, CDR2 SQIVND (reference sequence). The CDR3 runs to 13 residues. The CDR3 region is CASSIRVQQPQHF. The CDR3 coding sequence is TGTGCCAGTAGTATCCGAGTCCAACAGCCCCAGCATTTT.

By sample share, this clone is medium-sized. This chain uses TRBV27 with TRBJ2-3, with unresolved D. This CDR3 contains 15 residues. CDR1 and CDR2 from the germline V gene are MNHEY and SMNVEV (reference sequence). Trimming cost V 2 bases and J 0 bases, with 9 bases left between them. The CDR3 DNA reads TGTGCCAGCAGTTTAGTTCGAGAGAGCACAGATACGCAGTATTTT. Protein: CASSLVRESTDTQYF.

Written as DNA, the CDR3 is TGTGCCAGCAGCTGGCAGGGGGCCCCTAGCACAGATACGCAGTATTTT. Its protein product is CASSWQGAPSTDTQYF. The J gene is TRBJ2-3, the V gene TRBV7-6; 8 nucleotides match TRBD1. V lost 4 bases and J lost 0; bases outside the gene matches: 6. This CDR3 has 16 residues. Germline-derived CDR1 and CDR2 are SGHVS and FNYEAQ.

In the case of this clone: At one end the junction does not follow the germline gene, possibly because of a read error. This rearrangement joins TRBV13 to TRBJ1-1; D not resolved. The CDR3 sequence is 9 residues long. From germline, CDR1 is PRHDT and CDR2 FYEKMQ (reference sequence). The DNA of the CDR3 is TGTGCCAGCAGCCCCCCCGGGGTCTTT. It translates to CASSPPGVF.

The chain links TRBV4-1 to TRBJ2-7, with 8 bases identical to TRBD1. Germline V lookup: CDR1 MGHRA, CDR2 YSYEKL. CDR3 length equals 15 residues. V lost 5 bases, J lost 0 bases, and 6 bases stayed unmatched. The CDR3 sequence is CASSARTGSSYEQYF. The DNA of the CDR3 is TGCGCCAGCAGCGCACGGACAGGGAGCTCCTACGAGCAGTACTTC.

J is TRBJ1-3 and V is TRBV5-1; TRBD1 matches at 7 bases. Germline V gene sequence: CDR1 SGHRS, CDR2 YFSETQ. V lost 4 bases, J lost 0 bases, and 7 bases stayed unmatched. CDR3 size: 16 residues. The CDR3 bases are TGCGCCAGCAGCCCCGGACAGGCAGACTCTGGAAACACCATATATTTT. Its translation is CASSPGQADSGNTIYF.

The CDR3 is CASSLQPIGQGPYNEQFF. DNA of the CDR3: TGTGCCAGCAGTTTACAACCCATCGGACAGGGGCCCTACAATGAGCAGTTCTTC. This chain uses TRBV27 with TRBJ2-1; 9 bases match TRBD1. Germline V CDR1 and CDR2: MNHEY, SMNVEV (reference sequence). Trimming at V came to 2 bases and at J to 2 bases, leaving 10 bases not matched to a gene. The CDR3 covers 18 residues.

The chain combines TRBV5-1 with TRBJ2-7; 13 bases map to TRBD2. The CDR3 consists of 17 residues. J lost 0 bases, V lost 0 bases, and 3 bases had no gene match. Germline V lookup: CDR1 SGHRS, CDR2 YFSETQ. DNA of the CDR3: TGCGCCAGCAGCTTGGGACTAGCGGGGGGACCCTCCTACGAGCAGTACTTC. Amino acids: CASSLGLAGGPSYEQYF.